The 5 T cell receptor beta chains below were found in one sample sequenced in a study of blood T cell repertoires in COVID-19. Some clones are missing from TCRdb's copy, which holds only in-frame ones; the method was immunoSEQ multiplex PCR. Of over 15,000 clones in the sample, around 84% were seen once. The source material was peripheral blood. These receptor sequences come from a human donor in a cohort sampled during active COVID-19.

This chain uses TRBV9 with TRBJ1-2; 8 bases match TRBD1. CDR3 size: 15 residues. Trimming took 3 bases from V and 6 from J; bases not matched to a gene: 10. Germline loops: CDR1 SGDLS, CDR2 YYNGEE. The CDR3: CASSAGTGGLHGYTF. The CDR3 region has the DNA TGTGCCAGCAGCGCGGGAACAGGGGGACTTCATGGCTACACCTTC.

The chain recombines TRBV27 with TRBJ2-7, with 9 bases aligning to TRBD1. Germline-derived CDR1 and CDR2 are MNHEY and SMNVEV (reference sequence). The ends lost 5 bases at V and 4 bases at J; junction bases unmatched: 12. The CDR3 contains 16 residues. The CDR3 sequence: CASSGGYGTGSYEQYF. The CDR3 bases are TGTGCCAGCAGTGGGGGGTATGGGACAGGGTCTTACGAGCAGTACTTC.

The chain links TRBV6-5 to TRBJ1-2, with D unclear. V gave up 0 bases and J gave up 7 bases, with 6 bases separating them. The CDR3 runs to 12 residues. Looked up from germline, CDR1 is MNHEY and CDR2 is SVGAGI. The CDR3 here is CASSYSRVGYTF. The CDR3 coding sequence is TGTGCCAGCAGTTACTCTCGGGTTGGCTACACCTTC.

The V and J genes are TRBV4-1 and TRBJ2-5, with D possibly matching TRBD2 (6 bases). CDR3 length equals 13 residues. The germline gives CDR1 MGHRA, CDR2 YSYEKL. With 6 bases removed from V and 4 bases from J, the gap between germline ends came to 12 bases. The CDR3 DNA reads as TGCGCCAGCAGTCAACAGGAGGGAGAGACCCAGTACTTC. Its protein product is CASSQQEGETQYF.

The CDR3 here is CASSSQTGGRDTQYF. CDR3 sequence (DNA): TGTGCCAGCAGTTCCCAGACAGGGGGAAGAGATACGCAGTATTTT. This chain links TRBV6-6 with TRBJ2-3; TRBD1 matches at 9 bases. The CDR3 has 15 amino acids. CDR1 and CDR2 (germline): MNHNY, SVGAGI (reference sequence). V was clipped by 4 bases and J by 5 bases; unmatched bases: 7.